The next 16 T cell receptor beta chains were all read from a single sample in a study of cytomegalovirus exposure and HLA in healthy donors. TCRdb's copy holds only in-frame clones and misses some; the assay was immunoSEQ multiplex PCR. Among about 56,000 clones, 89% were seen once, and the ten largest hold 15%. What was sequenced was PBMCs. Every receptor here comes from a woman younger than 30 in good health and CMV-seronegative.

The V gene is TRBV27, the J gene TRBJ2-3, with 9 bases matching TRBD1. V lost 5 bases, J lost 5 bases, and 8 bases stayed unmatched. Germline CDR1 reads MNHEY; CDR2 reads SMNVEV (reference sequence). This CDR3 has 15 amino acids. The CDR3 nucleotides read TGTGCCAGCAGTGCCCCGGGACAGGGAATAGATACGCAGTATTTT. Translated, it gives CASSAPGQGIDTQYF.

The chain joins TRBV19 to TRBJ2-2, with D unresolved. Trimming took 3 bases from V and 2 from J, leaving 10 bases between them. CDR3 size: 15 residues. Germline values: CDR1 LNHDA, CDR2 SQIVND (reference sequence). CDR3 sequence (DNA): TGTGCCAGTAGTATGGCTTTTCCCAACACCGGGGAGCTGTTTTTT. This encodes CASSMAFPNTGELFF.

CDR3 in DNA: TGTGCCTGGGGGACTTACGGAGATACGCAGTATTTT. Amino acid sequence: CAWGTYGDTQYF. The gene calls are TRBV30 and TRBJ2-3; a possible D gene is TRBD2 (6 bases). The CDR3 runs 12 residues. Germline V gene data show CDR1 as GTSNPN and CDR2 as SVGIG (reference sequence). V was pared by 5 bases and J by 5 bases, with 11 bases between. The full variable domain, in which reference TRBV30 and TRBJ2-3 provide the parts outside the CDR3, is SQTIHQWPATLVQPVGSPLSLECTVEGTSNPNLYWYRQAAGRGLQLLFYSVGIGQISSEVPQNLSASRPQDRQFILSSKKLLLSDSGFYLCAWGTYGDTQYFGPGTRLTVL.

The genes are TRBV5-1 and TRBJ1-6, with TRBD1 as a possible D gene (6 bases). The germline gives CDR1 SGHRS, CDR2 YFSETQ. The CDR3 has 15 amino acids. V shed 2 bases and J shed 8 bases, with 14 bases lying between them. The chain's CDR3 is CASSFSGVFDSPLHF. The CDR3 DNA sequence: TGCGCCAGCAGCTTTTCAGGGGTGTTTGATTCACCCCTCCACTTT.

The V call is TRBV11-2, the J call TRBJ2-3; the D is unclear. The CDR3 sequence is 14 residues long. Germline CDR1 SGHAT, CDR2 FQNNGV. V was shortened by 7 bases and J by 4 bases, with 15 bases between the two germline ends. The DNA of the CDR3 is TGTGCCAGCACCCCAGGAATGGGTGCAGATACGCAGTATTTT. Translation: CASTPGMGADTQYF.

This chain connects TRBV5-4 to TRBJ2-1, with 11 bases identical to TRBD2. CDR1 and CDR2 from the germline V gene are SGHNT and YYREEE (reference sequence). The CDR3 spans 14 residues. V lost 5 bases, J lost 9 bases, and 7 bases stayed unmatched. The CDR3 DNA reads as TGTGCCAGCAGGTCAACGGGACTAGCGGCTGAGCAGTTCTTC. It translates to CASRSTGLAAEQFF.

The chain links TRBV6-5 to TRBJ2-7, with 12 bases lining up with TRBD1. V was pared by 4 bases and J by 2 bases, with 6 bases of the junction left unmatched. The CDR3 length is 16 residues. From germline, CDR1 is MNHEY and CDR2 SVGAGI. CDR3 amino acids: CASSFPGQGATYEQYF. The CDR3 coding sequence is TGTGCCAGCAGTTTTCCGGGACAGGGGGCTACCTACGAGCAGTACTTC.

The V and J genes are TRBV6-6 and TRBJ2-2; 8 nucleotides match TRBD2. V was clipped by 4 bases and J by 6 bases; unmatched bases: 4. The length of the CDR3 is 14 residues. Germline CDR1 reads MNHNY; CDR2 reads SVGAGI (reference sequence). The CDR3 DNA follows: TGTGCCAGCAGTTCGCCAGCGGGGGCCGGGGAGCTGTTTTTT. Protein sequence: CASSSPAGAGELFF.

The rearrangement links TRBV11-2 to TRBJ2-7, with D possibly being TRBD2 (6 bases). There are 14 residues in the CDR3. In germline, CDR1 is SGHAT, CDR2 FQNNGV. V was cut by 5 bases and J by 2 bases, with 13 bases left in between. This CDR3 reads CASSPGRETYEQYF. CDR3 sequence (DNA): TGTGCCAGCAGCCCGGGGCGGGAAACCTACGAGCAGTACTTC.

This sequence joins TRBV13 and TRBJ2-7, with a tentative D call TRBD2 (5 bases). The V and J ends lost 4 bases and 6 bases respectively, with 13 bases between them. In germline, CDR1 is PRHDT, CDR2 FYEKMQ (reference sequence). This CDR3 is 13 amino acids long. The CDR3 DNA sequence: TGTGCCAGCAGCTCAGGACGGGGAAGCGAGCAGTACTTC. It codes for CASSSGRGSEQYF.

V usage is TRBV27 and J usage is TRBJ2-5; perhaps TRBD2 as D (6 bases). CDR3 length: 14 amino acids. Trimming cost V 6 bases and J 1 base, with 12 bases left between them. Germline CDR1 and CDR2: MNHEY and SMNVEV (reference sequence). CDR3 DNA: TGTGCCAGCAGACAGCGGGTGAGCCAAGAGACCCAGTACTTC. Amino acids: CASRQRVSQETQYF.

Points on this clone: One junction end does not reproduce the germline sequence, and a read error may be involved. The CDR3, as DNA: TGTGTCAGCAGTCCTCAATGGCTGTTGAACAATGAGCAGTTCTTC. Its translation is CVSSPQWLLNNEQFF. The chain uses TRBV27 and TRBJ2-1, with D uncertain. Germline CDR1 is MNHEY and CDR2 is SMNVEV (reference sequence). This CDR3 contains 15 residues.

This clone was found once. V gene TRBV2 combines with J gene TRBJ1-2, with a possible D match to TRBD1 (5 bases). The CDR3 loop spans 11 amino acids. V was trimmed by 5 bases and J by 8 bases, leaving 9 bases between them. Germline loops: CDR1 SNHLY, CDR2 FYNNEI. The CDR3 loop is CASSKQVGYTF. The CDR3 DNA reads as TGTGCCAGCAGTAAACAGGTCGGCTACACCTTC.

The genes are TRBV19 and TRBJ2-5; 7 bases agree with TRBD1. The CDR3 has 14 residues. With 5 bases clipped from V and 5 bases from J, the junction kept 8 bases outside the gene matches. Germline lookup yields CDR1 LNHDA and CDR2 SQIVND (reference sequence). CDR3 bases: TGTGCCAGTAGTCTGACAGGGTACGGGGAGACCCAGTACTTC. Protein: CASSLTGYGETQYF. The whole variable domain, remainder taken from reference TRBV19 and TRBJ2-5, is DGGITQSPKYLFRKEGQNVTLSCEQNLNHDAMYWYRQDPGQGLRLIYYSQIVNDFQKGDIAEGYSVSREKKESFPLTVTSAQKNPTAFYLCASSLTGYGETQYFGPGTRLLVL.

The genes are TRBV29-1 and TRBJ2-2; D is ambiguous. V was shortened by 4 bases and J by 8 bases, with 11 bases between the two germline ends. The CDR3 consists of 12 residues. Per the germline V gene, CDR1 is SQVTM and CDR2 is ANQGSEA. The CDR3 is CSVVGPSGELFF. For the CDR3, the DNA is TGCAGCGTTGTCGGTCCGAGTGGGGAGCTGTTTTTT.

The gene calls are TRBV4-3 and TRBJ2-6; D is unclear. CDR1 LGHNA and CDR2 YSLEER come from the germline V gene. With 1 base removed from V and 9 bases from J, the gap between germline ends came to 10 bases. The CDR3 is 14 amino acids. The CDR3 here is CASSQVSENNVLTF. The CDR3 coding sequence is TGCGCCAGCAGCCAAGTAAGTGAGAACAACGTCCTGACTTTC.